This T cell receptor beta chain was recovered during a study of control samples from healthy donors and cancer patients. Clones were read by immunoSEQ multiplex PCR, and TCRdb kept only the in-frame ones, dropping some. Of over 100,000 clones in the sample, around 88% are singletons; the top ten hold 17%. The source material was blood. The sequence derives from a woman in her fifties or sixties in good health.

The CDR3 region is CASSITGAREQYF. CDR3 DNA sequence: TGTGCCAGTAGTATAACAGGGGCGCGCGAGCAGTACTTC. This rearrangement joins TRBV19 to TRBJ2-7, with 7 positions matching TRBD1. Per germline, CDR1 LNHDA and CDR2 SQIVND (reference sequence). The CDR3 contains 13 residues. V was pared by 2 bases and J by 6 bases, with 4 bases of the junction left unmatched.